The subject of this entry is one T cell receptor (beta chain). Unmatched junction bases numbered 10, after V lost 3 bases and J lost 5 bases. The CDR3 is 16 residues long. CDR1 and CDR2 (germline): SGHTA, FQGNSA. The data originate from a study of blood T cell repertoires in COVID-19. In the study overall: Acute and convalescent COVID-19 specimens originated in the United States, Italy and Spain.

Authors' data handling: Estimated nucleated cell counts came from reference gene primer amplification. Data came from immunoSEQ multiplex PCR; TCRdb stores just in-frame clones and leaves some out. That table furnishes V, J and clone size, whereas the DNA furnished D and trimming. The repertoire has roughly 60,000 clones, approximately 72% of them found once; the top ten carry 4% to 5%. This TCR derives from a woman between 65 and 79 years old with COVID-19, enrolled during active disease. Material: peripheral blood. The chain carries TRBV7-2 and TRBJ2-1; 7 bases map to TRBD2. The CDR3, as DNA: TGTGCCAGCAGCTTTCGAGGGGCTAGCGGAAACAATGAGCAGTTCTTC. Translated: CASSFRGASGNNEQFF.